This TCR beta chain was identified during a study of blood T cells in healthy people across ages. General study findings and limits: Among T cells, TCR beta diversity per million cells dropped roughly linearly as age rose. It was the long-lived donors that had more naive CD4+ cells and higher diversity than aged donors.

This clonotype came up a few times. Its antigen is as yet unknown. PBMCs numbering at least 6.5 million were isolated per sample. Together with a sample-barcoded 5' primer, a J-beta primer mix was included in a second PCR lasting 7 to 11 cycles. Each CDR3 protein is one row after TCRdb ran MiXCR on the 5' RACE reads. The data show more than 750,000 distinct CDR3 sequences, with almost 30% seen just once and around 9.6% held by the top ten. These data also formed part of another study, on T cells of mothers and their children. That work states: The authors identified no persistent microchimeric T cell clones.

The specimen was blood. The TCR comes from a woman aged 40 to 50 in good health.

The CDR3 reads CASSLVPNRVTEAFF. The CDR3 nucleotides read TGTGCCAGCAGCTTAGTTCCCAACAGGGTGACTGAAGCTTTCTTT. V usage is TRBV7-2 and J usage is TRBJ1-1, with TRBD1 as a possible D gene (6 bases). Germline assignment: CDR1 SGHTA and CDR2 FQGNSA. The germline V and J ends were trimmed by 1 base and 5 bases, with 14 bases remaining between them. The CDR3 is 15 residues long. Combining the CDR3 with reference TRBV7-2 and TRBJ1-1 gives the whole variable domain GAGVSQSPSNKVTEKGKDVELRCDPISGHTALYWYRQSLGQGLEFLIYFQGNSAPDKSGLPSDRFSAERTGGSVSTLTIQRTQQEDSAVYLCASSLVPNRVTEAFFGQGTRLTVV.